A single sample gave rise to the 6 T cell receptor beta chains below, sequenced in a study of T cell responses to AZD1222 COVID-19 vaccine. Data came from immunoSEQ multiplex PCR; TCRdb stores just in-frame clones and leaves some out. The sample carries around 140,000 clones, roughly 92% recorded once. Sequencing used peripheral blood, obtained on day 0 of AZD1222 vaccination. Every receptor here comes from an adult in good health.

CDR3 protein: CASSRRTAVTNEKLFF. The CDR3 region has the DNA TGTGCCAGCAGCAGACGAACGGCCGTTACTAATGAAAAACTGTTTTTT. V usage is TRBV7-2 and J usage is TRBJ1-4; D remains unclear. This CDR3 comprises 16 residues. Trimming removed 5 bases from V and 2 bases from J, with 15 bases in between. Germline CDR1 reads SGHTA; CDR2 reads FQGNSA.

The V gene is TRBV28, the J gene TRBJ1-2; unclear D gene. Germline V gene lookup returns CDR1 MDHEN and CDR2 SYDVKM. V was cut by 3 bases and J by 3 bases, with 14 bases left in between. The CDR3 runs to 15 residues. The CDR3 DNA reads TGTGCCAGCAGTTTTTCCGCAGGCTGGGACTATGGCTACACCTTC. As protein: CASSFSAGWDYGYTF.

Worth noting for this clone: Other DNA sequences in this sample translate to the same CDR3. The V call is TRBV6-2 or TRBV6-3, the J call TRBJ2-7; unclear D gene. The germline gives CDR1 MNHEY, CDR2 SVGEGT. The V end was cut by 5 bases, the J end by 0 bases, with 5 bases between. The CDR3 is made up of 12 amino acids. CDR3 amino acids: CASSLDSYEQYF. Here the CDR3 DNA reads TGTGCCAGCAGTCTGGACTCCTACGAGCAGTACTTC.

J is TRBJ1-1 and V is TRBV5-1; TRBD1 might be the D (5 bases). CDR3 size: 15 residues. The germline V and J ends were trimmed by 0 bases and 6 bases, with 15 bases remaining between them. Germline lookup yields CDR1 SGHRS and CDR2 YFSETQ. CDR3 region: CASSLGGRDWSEAFF. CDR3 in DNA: TGCGCCAGCAGCTTGGGAGGCAGGGATTGGTCTGAAGCTTTCTTT.

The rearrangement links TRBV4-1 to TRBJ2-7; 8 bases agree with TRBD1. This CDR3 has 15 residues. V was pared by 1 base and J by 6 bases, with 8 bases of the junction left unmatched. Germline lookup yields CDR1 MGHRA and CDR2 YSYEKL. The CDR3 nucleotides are TGCGCCAGCAGCCAAGTTACAGGGGGACAATCCGAGCAGTACTTC. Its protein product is CASSQVTGGQSEQYF.

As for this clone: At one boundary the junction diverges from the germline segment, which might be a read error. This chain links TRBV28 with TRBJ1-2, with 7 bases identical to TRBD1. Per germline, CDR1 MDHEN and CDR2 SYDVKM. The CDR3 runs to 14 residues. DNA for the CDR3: TGTGCCAGCAGTCCCAGCCCCACAGGGGAACGTTTTGCCTTC. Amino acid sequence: CASSPSPTGERFAF.